The TCR beta chain under discussion was sequenced for a study of a mutant IDH1 vaccine in newly diagnosed glioma. Regarding the study as a whole: Researchers report vaccine-induced immune responses in about 94% of patients.

Assay: immunoSEQ multiplex PCR; the TCRdb copy retains only in-frame clones and omits some. The sample carries 40,000 to 60,000 clones, roughly 80% recorded once. CDR3 length: 15 amino acids. V lost 3 bases to trimming and J lost 3 bases; unmatched junction nucleotides: 5. Per the germline V gene, CDR1 is MGHRA and CDR2 is YSYEKL. Time point given: week 35, safety follow-up. Doses of 300 ug of mutant IDH1 20-mer peptide were given with topical imiquimod. In the case of this clone: Its specificity is unknown.

This receptor was obtained from a man in his forties with glioma. This specimen was PBMCs, taken from a glioma patient whose treatment included an IDH1 peptide vaccine. The rearrangement uses TRBV4-1 and TRBJ2-7; TRBD2 aligns across 10 bases. The chain's CDR3 is CASSHQSGGVYEQYF. The CDR3 coding sequence is TGCGCCAGCAGCCATCAGAGCGGGGGGGTCTACGAGCAGTACTTC.